The source of this T cell receptor beta chain is a study of radiotherapy plus CTLA-4 blockade in lung cancer. As regards this clone: The antigen is not known.

The CDR3 runs to 15 residues. Trimming took off 6 bases at V and 5 bases at J, with 19 bases between the two ends. Germline CDR1 reads MNHNS; CDR2 reads SASEGT. Notes on the study in general: TCR clones of tumor origin grew in blood after radiotherapy plus ipilimumab.

Here immunoSEQ multiplex PCR was the method, and the copy in TCRdb shows in-frame clones only, minus some. This sample carries fewer than 70,000 clones, 65% to 80% of them seen once, and the ten largest clones take roughly 10%. The receptor was derived from a human donor with non-small cell lung cancer who had a complete response to radiotherapy plus ipilimumab. J is TRBJ2-5 and V is TRBV6-1; TRBD1 might be the D (6 bases). The material sequenced was peripheral blood, taken from a patient treated with radiotherapy plus ipilimumab. In nucleotides, the CDR3 is TGTGCCAGCAGCGGCAAGCCACAGGGTTGGGAGACCCAGTACTTC. This encodes CASSGKPQGWETQYF.